This TCR beta chain was captured in a study of blood T cell repertoires in COVID-19. Some clones are missing from TCRdb's copy, which holds only in-frame ones; the method was immunoSEQ multiplex PCR. The profile shows 260,000 or so clones, 80% to 90% of them singletons. This CDR3 contains 17 residues. Trimming cost V 0 bases and J 0 bases; bases outside gene matches: 4. The germline gives CDR1 SGHRS, CDR2 YFSETQ. The sequencing sample was made of PBMCs or T cells enriched from blood (not recorded which). The V call is TRBV5-1, the J call TRBJ2-2; 8 bases line up with TRBD2. This clonotype was obtained from a man between 18 and 29 years old who had recovered from COVID-19. The CDR3 here is CASSLAPLAANTGELFF. The CDR3 nucleotides are TGCGCCAGCAGCTTGGCCCCACTAGCGGCGAACACCGGGGAGCTGTTTTTT. Full variable domain (rest looked up from reference TRBV5-1 and TRBJ2-2): KAGVTQTPRYLIKTRGQQVTLSCSPISGHRSVSWYQQTPGQGLQFLFEYFSETQRNKGNFPGRFSGRQFSNSRSEMNVSTLELGDSALYLCASSLAPLAANTGELFFGEGSRLTVL.